These 27 T cell receptor beta chains were sequenced from one sample in a study of PD-L1 blockade in urothelial cancer. Data came from immunoSEQ multiplex PCR; TCRdb stores just in-frame clones and leaves some out. This table holds 25,000 to 35,000 clones, approximately 89% found once. Sequences were derived from PBMCs, sampled around atezolizumab (anti-PD-L1) treatment. The receptors were gathered from a man in his forties or fifties with urothelial cancer.

The CDR3 region has the DNA TGCGCCAGCAGCCAAGACAGTCTGAACACCGGGGAGCTGTTTTTT. This codes for CASSQDSLNTGELFF. J is TRBJ2-2 and V is TRBV4-3; no clear D. V was clipped by 0 bases and J by 1 base, with 6 bases between them. CDR3 size: 15 residues. The germline V gene has CDR1 LGHNA and CDR2 YSLEER.

V usage is TRBV9 and J usage is TRBJ2-1, with TRBD1 identical over 9 bases. Unmatched junction bases numbered 9, after V lost 4 bases and J lost 7 bases. Germline V gene sequence: CDR1 SGDLS, CDR2 YYNGEE. CDR3 length: 15 amino acids. CDR3 coding DNA: TGTGCCAGCAGCATTGGGACAGGGAGATGGAATGAGCAGTTCTTC. Protein sequence: CASSIGTGRWNEQFF.

The chain joins TRBV19 to TRBJ2-7, with D possibly TRBD1 on 5 matching bases. The CDR3 sequence is 15 residues long. V was shortened by 7 bases and J by 2 bases, with 18 bases between the two germline ends. Germline V lookup: CDR1 LNHDA, CDR2 SQIVND (reference sequence). The CDR3 sequence: CASTLRQGNTYEQYF. The DNA of the CDR3 is TGTGCCAGTACCCTTCGGCAGGGCAACACCTACGAGCAGTACTTC.

The chain recombines TRBV25-1 with TRBJ1-4; D gene unclear. From germline, CDR1 is MGHDK and CDR2 SYGVNS. The CDR3 extends over 14 amino acids. Between the trimmed V and J ends, which lost 6 bases and 0 bases, there was a span of 8 bases. CDR3 sequence reads: CASSLHTTNEKLFF. CDR3 DNA sequence: TGTGCCAGCAGCTTACATACAACTAATGAAAAACTGTTTTTT.

The chain employs TRBV11-3 and TRBJ1-2; tentatively, D is TRBD1 (5 bases). The CDR3 runs to 13 residues. Germline V CDR1 and CDR2: SGHNT, YENEEA. The CDR3 DNA follows: TGTGGGGGAGGCAGGGTCCGTAACTATGGCTACACCTTC. Its translation is CGGGRVRNYGYTF.

J is TRBJ2-2 and V is TRBV30; 11 bases are a match to TRBD2. The CDR3 spans 20 residues. The germline CDR1 and CDR2 sequences are GTSNPN and SVGIG (reference sequence). Losses at the gene ends were 0 bases for V and 3 bases for J; bases not matched to a gene: 15. The CDR3 region is CAWSVPLFVAGGQDTGELFF. In DNA, the CDR3 is TGTGCCTGGAGTGTACCCCTATTTGTAGCGGGGGGGCAGGACACCGGGGAGCTGTTTTTT.

The sample holds one count of this clone. J is TRBJ2-5 and V is TRBV9; unclear D gene. The CDR3 has 14 amino acids. From germline, CDR1 is SGDLS and CDR2 YYNGEE. The V end lost 0 bases, the J end lost 0 bases, and 6 bases lay between the germline ends. CDR3 DNA: TGTGCCAGCAGCGTAGAAACACACCAAGAGACCCAGTACTTC. This translates into CASSVETHQETQYF.

The V and J genes are TRBV6-1 and TRBJ1-6; TRBD1 might be the D (6 bases). Trimming took off 1 base at V and 6 bases at J, with 10 bases between the two ends. Per the germline V gene, CDR1 is MNHNS and CDR2 is SASEGT. The CDR3 runs 15 residues. The CDR3 sequence: CASSEVQGPNSPLHF. As DNA, the CDR3 is TGTGCCAGCAGTGAAGTACAGGGTCCTAATTCACCCCTCCACTTT.

This chain joins TRBV2 and TRBJ1-4; D uncertain. The V gene's germline CDR1 is SNHLY and CDR2 FYNNEI. The length of the CDR3 is 13 residues. Deletions cut 11 bases from V and 0 bases from J, with 10 bases between. The CDR3 bases are TGTGCCGGAAACAGTGCAACTAATGAAAAACTGTTTTTT. This translates into CAGNSATNEKLFF.

This chain joins TRBV27 and TRBJ2-4; 8 positions agree with TRBD1. The germline CDR1 and CDR2 sequences are MNHEY and SMNVEV (reference sequence). V was clipped by 5 bases and J by 7 bases; unmatched bases: 4. This CDR3 spans 13 amino acids. The DNA of the CDR3 is TGTGCCAGCAGTCGCACAGGGGGGAACATTCAGTACTTC. Translating it yields CASSRTGGNIQYF.

The chain recombines TRBV5-4 with TRBJ1-2, with 7 bases lining up with TRBD1. This CDR3 is 16 amino acids long. Germline assignment: CDR1 SGHNT and CDR2 YYREEE (reference sequence). Trimming cost V 4 bases and J 7 bases; bases outside gene matches: 16. The CDR3 loop is CASSIWVEPGGSGYTF. As DNA, the CDR3 is TGTGCCAGCAGCATTTGGGTAGAGCCAGGGGGATCTGGCTACACCTTC. Full variable domain (rest looked up from reference TRBV5-4 and TRBJ1-2): ETGVTQSPTHLIKTRGQQVTLRCSSQSGHNTVSWYQQALGQGPQFIFQYYREEENGRGNFPPRFSGLQFPNYSSELNVNALELDDSALYLCASSIWVEPGGSGYTFGSGTRLTVV.

The chain links TRBV27 to TRBJ2-6; weak D call: TRBD2 (6 bases). This CDR3 is 15 amino acids long. The V gene lost 5 bases and the J gene lost 2 bases, with 10 bases spanning the gap. Germline assignment: CDR1 MNHEY and CDR2 SMNVEV (reference sequence). The CDR3 spells CASSRGGAGANVLTF. CDR3 in DNA: TGTGCCAGCAGTCGTGGAGGGGCTGGGGCCAACGTCCTGACTTTC.

The chain recombines TRBV19 with TRBJ1-6; 7 nucleotides align to TRBD1. Germline V gene sequence: CDR1 LNHDA, CDR2 SQIVND (reference sequence). This CDR3 region has 14 residues. Losses at the gene ends were 6 bases for V and 8 bases for J; bases not matched to a gene: 7. CDR3 sequence: CASRLQGSDSPLHF. The CDR3 DNA sequence: TGTGCCAGTAGGTTACAGGGGTCGGATTCACCCCTCCACTTT. Full variable domain (remainder filled in from reference TRBV19 and TRBJ1-6): DGGITQSPKYLFRKEGQNVTLSCEQNLNHDAMYWYRQDPGQGLRLIYYSQIVNDFQKGDIAEGYSVSREKKESFPLTVTSAQKNPTAFYLCASRLQGSDSPLHFGNGTRLTVT.

J is TRBJ1-3 and V is TRBV4-1; D is ambiguous. Germline values: CDR1 MGHRA, CDR2 YSYEKL. V lost 4 bases and J lost 2, with 9 bases in between. The length of the CDR3 is 14 residues. The CDR3 reads CASSLEAAGNTIYF. In DNA, the CDR3 is TGCGCCAGCAGCCTTGAAGCGGCTGGAAACACCATATATTTT.

The chain links TRBV27 to TRBJ2-7; 10 nucleotides line up with TRBD2. Germline CDR1 reads MNHEY; CDR2 reads SMNVEV (reference sequence). Trimming at V came to 2 bases and at J to 3 bases, leaving 4 bases not matched to a gene. The CDR3 is made up of 15 amino acids. The CDR3 DNA follows: TGTGCCAGCAGTTTACGAGCGGGAGGGATCTACGAGCAGTACTTC. Amino acid sequence: CASSLRAGGIYEQYF.

The chain joins TRBV14 to TRBJ2-1; 7 positions match TRBD2. V lost 0 bases, J lost 10 bases, and 12 bases stayed unmatched. Per the germline V gene, CDR1 is SGHDN and CDR2 is FVKESK. The CDR3 consists of 16 residues. DNA of the CDR3: TGTGCCAGCAGCCAAGAGGGTACGGGAGGCTCCAACGAGCAGTTCTTC. This translates into CASSQEGTGGSNEQFF.

CDR3 coding DNA: TGTGCCAGCAGTCCGATCCGGGACAGGGACACCTACGAGCAGTACTTC. It codes for CASSPIRDRDTYEQYF. The chain joins TRBV27 to TRBJ2-7, with 9 positions matching TRBD1. V dropped 5 bases and J dropped 2; count of bases not matched to a gene: 10. Germline-derived CDR1 and CDR2 are MNHEY and SMNVEV (reference sequence). The CDR3 contains 16 residues.

The chain links TRBV7-8 to TRBJ1-4; 7 positions match TRBD1. Trimming removed 5 bases from V and 4 bases from J; junction bases left unmatched: 7. CDR1 and CDR2 (germline): SGHVS, FQNEAQ. The CDR3 loop spans 15 amino acids. CDR3 nucleotides: TGTGCCAGCAGCCGACGACAGGGAATTAATGAAAAACTGTTTTTT. As protein: CASSRRQGINEKLFF.

This rearrangement joins TRBV6-5 to TRBJ2-7; TRBD2 matches 7 bases. Germline V lookup: CDR1 MNHEY, CDR2 SVGAGI. There are 15 residues in the CDR3. Trimming cost V 6 bases and J 0 bases; bases outside gene matches: 8. The CDR3 DNA follows: TGTGCCAGCAGCCGCAGCGGGATAAACTCCTACGAGCAGTACTTC. Its protein product is CASSRSGINSYEQYF.

The genes are TRBV6-6 and TRBJ1-2, with D hard to call. Germline V gives CDR1 MNHNY, CDR2 SVGAGI (reference sequence). The CDR3 contains 11 residues. Trimming cost V 6 bases and J 4 bases, with 6 bases left between them. The CDR3 nucleotides read TGTGCCAGCAGCGGAGCCTATGGCTACACCTTC. This sequence encodes CASSGAYGYTF.

The table lists this clone with a count of one. V usage is TRBV13 and J usage is TRBJ1-2; perhaps TRBD1 as D (5 bases). CDR3 size: 14 residues. V gave up 1 base and J gave up 8 bases, with 14 bases separating them. CDR1 PRHDT and CDR2 FYEKMQ come from the germline V gene (reference sequence). The CDR3 is CASSLALGGGGYTF. CDR3 DNA: TGTGCCAGCAGCTTAGCCCTGGGGGGAGGCGGCTACACCTTC. The full variable domain, its missing parts supplied by reference TRBV13 and TRBJ1-2, is AAGVIQSPRHLIKEKRETATLKCYPIPRHDTVYWYQQGPGQDPQFLISFYEKMQSDKGSIPDRFSAQQFSDYHSELNMSSLELGDSALYFCASSLALGGGGYTFGSGTRLTVV.

This chain links TRBV12-2 with TRBJ2-5; the table's D call TRBD2 went unverified against the DNA. TRBV12-2 corresponds to a pseudogene. The length of the CDR3 is 15 residues. This chain's CDR3 is CASRLAGTSGATQYF. CDR3 nucleotides: TGTGCAAGTCGCTTGGCCGGGACTAGCGGGGCCACCCAGTACTTC.

The chain recombines TRBV19 with TRBJ1-4; D gene uncertain. The CDR3 is 14 residues long. Trimming removed 7 bases at V and 8 bases at J, with 17 bases between. Germline V gives CDR1 LNHDA, CDR2 SQIVND (reference sequence). The CDR3 spells CASTPTARREKLFF. In DNA, the CDR3 is TGTGCCAGTACCCCAACTGCGCGTCGGGAAAAACTGTTTTTT.

This sequence joins TRBV18 and TRBJ2-1, with 13 bases fitting TRBD2. Germline CDR1 is KGHSH and CDR2 is LQKENI. Trimming removed 2 bases from V and 4 bases from J; junction bases left unmatched: 2. This CDR3 contains 16 residues. CDR3 coding DNA: TGTGCCAGCTCACCATCGACTAGCGGGGGGTACAATGAGCAGTTCTTC. As protein: CASSPSTSGGYNEQFF.

This clone was counted a few times. This CDR3 reads CASSSFGTGGKEETQYF. The CDR3, as DNA: TGCGCCAGCAGCTCATTCGGGACAGGGGGAAAGGAAGAGACCCAGTACTTC. The rearrangement joins TRBV5-1 to TRBJ2-5; 11 nucleotides match TRBD1. Germline loops: CDR1 SGHRS, CDR2 YFSETQ. This CDR3 region has 17 residues. The ends lost 3 bases at V and 3 bases at J; junction bases unmatched: 10.

The gene calls are TRBV11-2 and TRBJ1-2; maybe TRBD1 (5 bases). Trimming left V 2 bases short and J 4 bases short, with 14 bases between. In germline, CDR1 is SGHAT, CDR2 FQNNGV. CDR3 length equals 15 residues. CDR3: CASSLSDSFSYGYTF. The CDR3 coding sequence is TGTGCCAGCAGCTTAAGTGACAGCTTCAGCTATGGCTACACCTTC.

The J gene is TRBJ2-5, the V gene TRBV14; 8 bases align to TRBD1. Germline V gives CDR1 SGHDN, CDR2 FVKESK. J lost 4 bases, V lost 4 bases, and 11 bases had no gene match. The CDR3 runs to 16 residues. CDR3 sequence (DNA): TGTGCCAGCAGCCTCAGGACAGGGCCCTCCCGAGAGACCCAGTACTTC. This encodes CASSLRTGPSRETQYF.